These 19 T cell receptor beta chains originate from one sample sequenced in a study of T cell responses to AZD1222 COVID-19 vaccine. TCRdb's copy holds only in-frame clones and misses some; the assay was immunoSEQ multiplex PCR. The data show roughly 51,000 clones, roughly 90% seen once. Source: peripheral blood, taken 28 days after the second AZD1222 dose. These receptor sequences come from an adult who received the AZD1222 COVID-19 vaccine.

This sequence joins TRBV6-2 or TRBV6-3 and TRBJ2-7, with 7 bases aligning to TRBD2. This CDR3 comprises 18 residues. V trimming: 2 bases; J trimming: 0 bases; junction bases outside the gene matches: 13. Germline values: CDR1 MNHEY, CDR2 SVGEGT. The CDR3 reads CASSYNLKERDYSYEQYF. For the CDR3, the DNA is TGTGCCAGCAGTTACAATCTAAAGGAGCGGGATTACTCCTACGAGCAGTACTTC.

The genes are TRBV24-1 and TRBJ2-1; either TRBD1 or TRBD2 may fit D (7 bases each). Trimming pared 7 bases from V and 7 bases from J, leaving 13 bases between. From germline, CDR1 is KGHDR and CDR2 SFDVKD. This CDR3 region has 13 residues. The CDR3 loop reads CATRQGRGNEQFF. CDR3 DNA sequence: TGTGCCACCAGACAGGGGAGGGGAAATGAGCAGTTCTTC.

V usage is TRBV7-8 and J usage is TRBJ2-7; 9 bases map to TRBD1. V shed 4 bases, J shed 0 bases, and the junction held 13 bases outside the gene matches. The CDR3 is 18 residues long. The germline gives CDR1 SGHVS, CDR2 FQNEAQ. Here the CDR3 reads CASSSRPRTGVISYEQYF. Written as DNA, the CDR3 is TGTGCCAGCAGCTCAAGACCCCGGACAGGGGTCATCTCCTACGAGCAGTACTTC.

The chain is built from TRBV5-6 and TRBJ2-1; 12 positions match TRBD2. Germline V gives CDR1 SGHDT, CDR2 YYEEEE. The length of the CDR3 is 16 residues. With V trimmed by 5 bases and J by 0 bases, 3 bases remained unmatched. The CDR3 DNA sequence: TGTGCCAGCAGTTCGGGACTAGCGGGCTCCTACAATGAGCAGTTCTTC. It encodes CASSSGLAGSYNEQFF.

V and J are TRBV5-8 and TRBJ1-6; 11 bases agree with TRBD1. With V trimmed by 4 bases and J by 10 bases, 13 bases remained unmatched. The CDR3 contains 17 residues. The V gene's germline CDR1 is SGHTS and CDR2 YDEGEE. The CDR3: CASSKIAGTGGDSPLHF. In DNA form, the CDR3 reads TGTGCCAGCAGCAAAATCGCCGGGACAGGGGGTGACTCACCCCTCCACTTT.

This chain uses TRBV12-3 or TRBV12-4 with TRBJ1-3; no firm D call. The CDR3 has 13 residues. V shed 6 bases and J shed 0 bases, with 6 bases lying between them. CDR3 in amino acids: CASRADSGNTIYF. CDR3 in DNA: TGTGCCAGCAGAGCGGACTCTGGAAACACCATATATTTT.

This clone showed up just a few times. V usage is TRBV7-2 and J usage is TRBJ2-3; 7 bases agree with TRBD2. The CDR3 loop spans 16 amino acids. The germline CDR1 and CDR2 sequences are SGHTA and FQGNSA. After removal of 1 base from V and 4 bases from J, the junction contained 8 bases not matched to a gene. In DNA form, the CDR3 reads TGTGCCAGCAGCTTAGTGTCGGGAGGCGGGTCAGATACGCAGTATTTT. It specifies CASSLVSGGGSDTQYF. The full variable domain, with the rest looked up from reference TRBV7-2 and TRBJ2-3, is GAGVSQSPSNKVTEKGKDVELRCDPISGHTALYWYRQSLGQGLEFLIYFQGNSAPDKSGLPSDRFSAERTGGSVSTLTIQRTQQEDSAVYLCASSLVSGGGSDTQYFGPGTRLTVL.

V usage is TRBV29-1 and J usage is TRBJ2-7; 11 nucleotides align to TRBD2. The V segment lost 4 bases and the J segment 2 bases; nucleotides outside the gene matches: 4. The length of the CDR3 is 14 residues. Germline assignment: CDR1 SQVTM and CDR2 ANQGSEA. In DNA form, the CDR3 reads TGCAGCGTTGTGGTAGCGGGAGGGCCCTACGAGCAGTACTTC. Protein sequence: CSVVVAGGPYEQYF.

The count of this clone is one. The CDR3 region is CASSLGATAAGEQYF. CDR3 DNA: TGTGCCAGCAGCTTAGGGGCCACGGCGGCAGGCGAGCAGTACTTC. The V gene is TRBV7-2, the J gene TRBJ2-7; D uncertain. Trimming stripped 1 base from V and 6 bases from J, with 16 bases between. From germline, CDR1 is SGHTA and CDR2 FQGNSA. The CDR3 is made up of 15 amino acids.

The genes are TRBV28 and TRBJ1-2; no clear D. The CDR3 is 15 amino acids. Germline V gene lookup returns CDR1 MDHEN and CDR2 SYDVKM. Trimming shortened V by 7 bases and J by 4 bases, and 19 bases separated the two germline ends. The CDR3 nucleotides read TGTGCCAGCACTCTTCGTCGCGACAATCTCTATGGCTACACCTTC. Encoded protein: CASTLRRDNLYGYTF.

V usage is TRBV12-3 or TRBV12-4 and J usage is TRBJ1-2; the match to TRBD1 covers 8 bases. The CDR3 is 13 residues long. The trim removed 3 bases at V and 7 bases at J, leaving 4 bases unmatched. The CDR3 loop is CASSFGTGGGYTF. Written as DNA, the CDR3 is TGTGCCAGCAGTTTCGGGACAGGAGGTGGCTACACCTTC.

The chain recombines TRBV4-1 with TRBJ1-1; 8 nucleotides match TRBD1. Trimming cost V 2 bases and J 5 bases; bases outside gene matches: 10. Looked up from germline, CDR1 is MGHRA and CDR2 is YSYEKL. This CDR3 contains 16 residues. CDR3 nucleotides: TGCGCCAGCAGCCAACGCGACAGGGGCGGGTATACTGAAGCTTTCTTT. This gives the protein CASSQRDRGGYTEAFF.

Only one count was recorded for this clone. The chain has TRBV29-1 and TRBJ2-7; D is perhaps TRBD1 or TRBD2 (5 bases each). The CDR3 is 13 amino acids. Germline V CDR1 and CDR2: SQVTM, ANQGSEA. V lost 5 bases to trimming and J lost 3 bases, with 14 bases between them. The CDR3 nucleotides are TGCAGCGTTTCGGGGCAGGGCCTCTACGAGCAGTACTTC. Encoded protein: CSVSGQGLYEQYF.

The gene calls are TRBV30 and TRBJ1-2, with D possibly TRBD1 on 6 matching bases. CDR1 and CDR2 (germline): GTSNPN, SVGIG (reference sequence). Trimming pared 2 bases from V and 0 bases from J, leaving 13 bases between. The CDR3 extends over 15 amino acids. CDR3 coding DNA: TGTGCCTGGAGTCACAGGGTTAATTCTAACTATGGCTACACCTTC. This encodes CAWSHRVNSNYGYTF.

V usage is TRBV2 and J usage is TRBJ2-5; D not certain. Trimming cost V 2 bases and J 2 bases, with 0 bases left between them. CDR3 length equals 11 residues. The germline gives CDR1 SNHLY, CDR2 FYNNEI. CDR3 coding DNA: TGTGCCAGCAGTGAACAAGAGACCCAGTACTTC. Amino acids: CASSEQETQYF.

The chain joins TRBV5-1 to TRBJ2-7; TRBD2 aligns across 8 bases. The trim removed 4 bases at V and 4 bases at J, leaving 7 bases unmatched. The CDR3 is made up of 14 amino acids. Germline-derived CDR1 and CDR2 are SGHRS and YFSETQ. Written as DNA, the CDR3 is TGCGCCAGCAGCCGAGCGGGAGAGAGGTACGAGCAGTACTTC. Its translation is CASSRAGERYEQYF.

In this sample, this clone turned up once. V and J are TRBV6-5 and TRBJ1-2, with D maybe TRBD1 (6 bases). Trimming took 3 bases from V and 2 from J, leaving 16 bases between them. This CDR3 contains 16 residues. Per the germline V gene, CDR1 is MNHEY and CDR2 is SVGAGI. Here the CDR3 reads CASSYARDKGNYGYTF. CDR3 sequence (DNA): TGTGCCAGCAGTTATGCCCGGGACAAGGGAAACTATGGCTACACCTTC.

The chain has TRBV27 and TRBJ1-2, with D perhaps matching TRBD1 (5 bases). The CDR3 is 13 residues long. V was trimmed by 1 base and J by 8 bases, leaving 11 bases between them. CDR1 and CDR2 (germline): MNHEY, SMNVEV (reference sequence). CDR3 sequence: CASSLWGREGYTF. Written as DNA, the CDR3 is TGTGCCAGCAGTTTATGGGGCCGGGAGGGCTACACCTTC.

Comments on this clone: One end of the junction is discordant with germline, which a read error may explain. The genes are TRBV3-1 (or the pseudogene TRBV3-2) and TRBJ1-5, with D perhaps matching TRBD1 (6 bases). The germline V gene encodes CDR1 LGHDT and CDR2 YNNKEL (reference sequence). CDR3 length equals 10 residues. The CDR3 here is CPRGSQPQHF. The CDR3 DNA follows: TGTCCCAGGGGCAGTCAGCCCCAGCATTTT.